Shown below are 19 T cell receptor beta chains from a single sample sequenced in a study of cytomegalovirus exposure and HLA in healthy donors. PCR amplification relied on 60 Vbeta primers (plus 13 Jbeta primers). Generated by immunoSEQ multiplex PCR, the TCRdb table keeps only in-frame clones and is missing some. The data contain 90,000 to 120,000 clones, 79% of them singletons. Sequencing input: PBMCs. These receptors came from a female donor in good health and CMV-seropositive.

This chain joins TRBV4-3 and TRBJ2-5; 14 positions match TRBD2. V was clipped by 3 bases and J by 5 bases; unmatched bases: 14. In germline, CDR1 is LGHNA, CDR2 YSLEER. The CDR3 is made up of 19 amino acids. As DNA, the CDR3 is TGCGCCAGCAGCCATGGGACTAGCGGGGGTCGGAAGAATTTGGAGACCCAGTACTTC. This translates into CASSHGTSGGRKNLETQYF.

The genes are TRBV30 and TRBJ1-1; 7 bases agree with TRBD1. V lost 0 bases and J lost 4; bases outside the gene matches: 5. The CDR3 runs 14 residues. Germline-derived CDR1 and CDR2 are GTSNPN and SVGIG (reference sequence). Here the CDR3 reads CAWSVRDRATEAFF. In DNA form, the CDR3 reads TGTGCCTGGAGTGTACGCGACAGGGCCACTGAAGCTTTCTTT.

CDR3 bases: TGTGCCAGCAGCTCAGCGGGGGGGTCGTACAATGAGCAGTTCTTC. This translates into CASSSAGGSYNEQFF. The rearrangement links TRBV9 to TRBJ2-1; 10 nucleotides align to TRBD2. The length of the CDR3 is 15 residues. J was trimmed by 4 bases and V by 4 bases; bases with no gene match: 5. Germline CDR1 is SGDLS and CDR2 is YYNGEE. Full variable domain (rest looked up from reference TRBV9 and TRBJ2-1): DSGVTQTPKHLITATGQRVTLRCSPRSGDLSVYWYQQSLDQGLQFLIQYYNGEERAKGNILERFSAQQFPDLHSELNLSSLELGDSALYFCASSSAGGSYNEQFFGPGTRLTVL.

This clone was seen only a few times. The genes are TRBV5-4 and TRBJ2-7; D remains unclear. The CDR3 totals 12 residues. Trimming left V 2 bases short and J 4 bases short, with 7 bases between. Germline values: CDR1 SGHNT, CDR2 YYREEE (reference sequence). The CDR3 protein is CASSFPPYEQYF. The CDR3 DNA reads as TGTGCCAGCAGCTTCCCCCCATACGAGCAGTACTTC.

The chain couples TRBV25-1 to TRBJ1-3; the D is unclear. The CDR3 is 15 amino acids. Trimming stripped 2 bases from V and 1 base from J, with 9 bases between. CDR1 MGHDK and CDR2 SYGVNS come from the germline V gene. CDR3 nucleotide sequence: TGTGCCAGCAGTGAAGTGGGAGTTTCTGGAAACACCATATATTTT. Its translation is CASSEVGVSGNTIYF.

CDR3 in amino acids: CSVEDSGRGKVNYGYTF. CDR3 bases: TGCAGCGTTGAAGACTCGGGCAGGGGAAAAGTGAACTATGGCTACACCTTC. V is TRBV29-1 and J is TRBJ1-2, with TRBD1 as a possible D gene (6 bases). The CDR3 contains 17 residues. Germline CDR1 SQVTM, CDR2 ANQGSEA. Between the trimmed V and J ends, which lost 0 bases and 2 bases, there was a span of 19 bases.

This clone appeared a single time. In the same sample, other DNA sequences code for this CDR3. The CDR3 region has the DNA TGCGCCAGCAGCTTGAGGACAGGGGGAGGAGAGACCCAGTACTTC. Translated: CASSLRTGGGETQYF. The gene calls are TRBV5-1 and TRBJ2-5; TRBD1 agrees at 10 bases. This CDR3 has 15 residues. Germline CDR1 reads SGHRS; CDR2 reads YFSETQ. The V gene end was trimmed by 1 base and the J gene end by 4 bases; junction bases not matched to a gene: 4.

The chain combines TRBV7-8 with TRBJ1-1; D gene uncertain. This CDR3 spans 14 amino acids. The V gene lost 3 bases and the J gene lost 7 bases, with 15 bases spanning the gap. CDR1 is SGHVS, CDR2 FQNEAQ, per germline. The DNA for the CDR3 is TGTGCCAGCAGCTTCCCCCTTGACATGGTTGAAGCTTTCTTT. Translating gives CASSFPLDMVEAFF.

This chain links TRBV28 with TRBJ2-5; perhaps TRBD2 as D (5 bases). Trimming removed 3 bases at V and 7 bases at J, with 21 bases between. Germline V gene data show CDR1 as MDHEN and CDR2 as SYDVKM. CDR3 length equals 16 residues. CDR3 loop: CASSFSGVGGPVTQYF. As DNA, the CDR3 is TGTGCCAGCAGTTTCTCTGGGGTAGGAGGCCCTGTGACCCAGTACTTC.

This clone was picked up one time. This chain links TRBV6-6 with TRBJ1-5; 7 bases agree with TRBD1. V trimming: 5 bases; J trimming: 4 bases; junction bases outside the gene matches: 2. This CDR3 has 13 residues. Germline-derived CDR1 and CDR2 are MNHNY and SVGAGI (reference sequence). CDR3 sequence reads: CASSPDRNQPQHF. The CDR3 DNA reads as TGTGCCAGCAGTCCGGACAGGAATCAGCCCCAGCATTTT.

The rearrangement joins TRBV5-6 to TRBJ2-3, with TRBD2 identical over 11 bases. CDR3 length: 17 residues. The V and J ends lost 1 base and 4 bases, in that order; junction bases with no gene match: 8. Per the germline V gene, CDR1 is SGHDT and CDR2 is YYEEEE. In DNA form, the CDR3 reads TGTGCCAGCAGCTTGAGGATAGCGGGGGGGATGGCAGATACGCAGTATTTT. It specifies CASSLRIAGGMADTQYF.

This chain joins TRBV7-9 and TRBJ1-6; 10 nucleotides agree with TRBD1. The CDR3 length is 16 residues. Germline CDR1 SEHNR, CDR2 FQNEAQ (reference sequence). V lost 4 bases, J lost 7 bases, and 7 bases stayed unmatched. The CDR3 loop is CASSSPGQGNNSPLHF. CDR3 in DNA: TGTGCCAGCAGCTCTCCGGGACAGGGGAACAATTCACCCCTCCACTTT.

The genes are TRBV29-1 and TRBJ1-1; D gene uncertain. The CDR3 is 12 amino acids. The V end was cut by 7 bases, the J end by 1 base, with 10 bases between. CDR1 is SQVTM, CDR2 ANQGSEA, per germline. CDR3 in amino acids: CSGLRGNTEAFF. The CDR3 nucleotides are TGCAGCGGGTTAAGAGGGAACACTGAAGCTTTCTTT.

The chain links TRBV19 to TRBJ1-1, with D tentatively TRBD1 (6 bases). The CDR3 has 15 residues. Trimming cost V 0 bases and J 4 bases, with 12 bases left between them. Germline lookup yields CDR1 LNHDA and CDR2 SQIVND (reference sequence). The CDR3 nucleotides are TGTGCCAGTAGTATAGACTTCAGGGGTTCCACTGAAGCTTTCTTT. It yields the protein CASSIDFRGSTEAFF. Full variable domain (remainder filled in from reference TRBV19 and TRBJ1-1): DGGITQSPKYLFRKEGQNVTLSCEQNLNHDAMYWYRQDPGQGLRLIYYSQIVNDFQKGDIAEGYSVSREKKESFPLTVTSAQKNPTAFYLCASSIDFRGSTEAFFGQGTRLTVV.

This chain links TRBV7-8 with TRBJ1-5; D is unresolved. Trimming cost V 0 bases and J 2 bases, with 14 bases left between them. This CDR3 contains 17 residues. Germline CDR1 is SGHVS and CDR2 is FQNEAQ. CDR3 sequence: CASSLAPSGTGNQPQHF. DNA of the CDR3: TGTGCCAGCAGCTTAGCCCCCTCAGGCACGGGCAATCAGCCCCAGCATTTT.

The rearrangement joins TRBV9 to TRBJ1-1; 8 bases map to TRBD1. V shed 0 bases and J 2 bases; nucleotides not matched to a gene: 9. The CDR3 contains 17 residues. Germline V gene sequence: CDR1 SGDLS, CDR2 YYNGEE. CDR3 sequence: CASSVGGVGQVNTEAFF. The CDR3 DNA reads TGTGCCAGCAGCGTAGGGGGTGTGGGACAGGTTAACACTGAAGCTTTCTTT.

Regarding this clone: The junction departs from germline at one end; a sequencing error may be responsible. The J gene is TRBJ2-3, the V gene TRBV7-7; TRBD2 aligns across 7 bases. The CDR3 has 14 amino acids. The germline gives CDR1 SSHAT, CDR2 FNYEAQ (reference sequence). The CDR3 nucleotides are TGTACCAGCAGCTTAAGCAGCGGGACCGATACGCAGTATTTT. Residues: CTSSLSSGTDTQYF.

The CDR3 spells CASSLLQGGLNEKLFF. Written as DNA, the CDR3 is TGTGCCAGCAGCTTGTTGCAGGGGGGCCTTAATGAAAAACTGTTTTTT. J is TRBJ1-4 and V is TRBV7-9; the match to TRBD1 covers 7 bases. Germline V gene data show CDR1 as SEHNR and CDR2 as FQNEAQ (reference sequence). The V gene end was trimmed by 3 bases and the J gene end by 4 bases; junction bases not matched to a gene: 8. The CDR3 length is 16 residues.

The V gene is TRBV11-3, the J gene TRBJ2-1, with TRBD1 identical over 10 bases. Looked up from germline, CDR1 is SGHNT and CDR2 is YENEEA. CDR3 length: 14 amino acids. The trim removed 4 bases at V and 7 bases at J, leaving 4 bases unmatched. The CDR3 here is CASSWGQGSNEQFF. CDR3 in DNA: TGTGCCAGCAGCTGGGGACAGGGGAGTAATGAGCAGTTCTTC.